The rows below give T cell receptor beta chains drawn from one sample of a study of CD8 T cells in Susac syndrome. TCRdb re-called the immunoSEQ multiplex PCR reads through MiXCR, storing one row per CDR3 protein. The table shows about 200,000 distinct CDR3 sequences, with about 93% occurring only once. The sample comprised CD8+ T cells from PBMCs. These receptors came from a human donor with multiple sclerosis. The CDR3 runs from the conserved cysteine through the conserved F or W. A D gene is named only where the DNA matches it firmly. For some rows the clone size is stated as once, few or many, or as a class when expanded; others skip it.

>TRBV18|17|TRBD2|NA|TRBJ2-1
CASSPRLAGGPDNEQFF
TGTGCCAGCTCACCCCGACTAGCGGGGGGGCCGGACAATGAGCAGTTCTTC
>TRBV2|20|TRBD2|NA|TRBJ2-6
CASTERGDSRSSSGANVLTF
TGTGCCAGCACCGAACGGGGGGACTCCCGTTCGTCCTCTGGGGCCAACGTCCTGACTTTC
>TRBV13|14|NA|NA|TRBJ2-7
CASWLPGPTYEQYF
TGTGCCAGCTGGCTCCCGGGACCTACCTACGAGCAGTACTTC
>TRBV12-3/TRBV12-4|13|NA|NA|TRBJ2-3
CASRKDSTDTQYF
TGTGCCAGCAGGAAAGACAGCACAGATACGCAGTATTTT
>TRBV14|15|TRBD2|NA|TRBJ2-5
CASSQISGGRETQYF
TGTGCCAGCAGCCAGATCAGCGGGGGGAGAGAGACCCAGTACTTC
>TRBV7-9|16|NA|NA|TRBJ1-2
CASSTYSVLGDYGYTF
TGTGCCAGCAGCACATATAGCGTCCTCGGAGACTATGGCTACACCTTC
>TRBV20-1|15|NA|NA|TRBJ2-1
CSARTVGSSYNEQFF
TGCAGTGCCCGGACTGTGGGGAGCTCCTACAATGAGCAGTTCTTC
>TRBV7-3|16|TRBD2|once|TRBJ2-7
CASSTPSRGRGYEQYF
TGTGCCAGCAGTACACCAAGCCGCGGGAGAGGATACGAGCAGTACTTC
>TRBV25-1|17|TRBD2|NA|TRBJ2-5
CASRGEGSWRDGETQYF
TGTGCCAGCAGGGGGGAGGGCTCGTGGCGTGATGGGGAGACCCAGTACTTC
>TRBV7-9|16|NA|NA|TRBJ2-1
CASSSRVQEANNEQFF
TGTGCCAGCAGCTCCCGGGTTCAGGAGGCCAACAATGAGCAGTTCTTC
>TRBV5-4|16|NA|NA|TRBJ2-7
CASSSQQTQGSHEQYF
TGTGCCAGCAGCTCCCAACAGACCCAGGGGAGCCACGAGCAGTACTTC
>TRBV9|20|TRBD2|NA|TRBJ2-6
CASSFSAGKDFFSGANVLTF
TGTGCCAGCAGCTTTTCAGCGGGGAAGGATTTCTTCTCTGGGGCCAACGTCCTGACTTTC
>TRBV3-1|14|NA|NA|TRBJ2-7
CASSPRDKRDEQYF
TGTGCCAGCAGCCCAAGGGACAAAAGGGACGAGCAGTACTTC
>TRBV4-1|15|NA|NA|TRBJ2-7
CASSQDRAANYEQYF
TGCGCCAGCAGCCAAGATCGGGCAGCAAACTACGAGCAGTACTTC
>TRBV9|16|TRBD2|NA|TRBJ2-5
CASSVSSGSLQETQYF
TGTGCCAGCAGCGTTAGTAGCGGGAGCTTACAAGAGACCCAGTACTTC
>TRBV11-3|12|NA|NA|TRBJ1-1
CASSWLHTEAFF
TGTGCCAGCAGCTGGTTACACACTGAAGCTTTCTTT